This T cell receptor beta chain was documented in a study of T cell repertoires in cytomegalovirus infection. Across the whole study: Shared public TCR beta signatures pointed to both CMV infection and a matching HLA type. General observations from the study: Ex vivo, HLA-C-restricted CMV-specific TCR beta clonotypes prevailed over the rest of the response.

As regards this clonotype: Its antigen is undetermined.

Trimming shortened V by 4 bases and J by 1 base, and 15 bases separated the two germline ends. Germline V CDR1 and CDR2: SGHAT, FQNNGV. This CDR3 contains 16 residues. Via MiXCR, TCRdb re-called the reads, giving one row per CDR3 protein. Altogether a few hundred thousand distinct CDR3 sequences are present, 25% to 30% being singletons, with the ten largest covering around 20%. This specimen consisted of cultured PBMCs, obtained from culture after CMV antigen stimulation. The chain carries TRBV11-2 and TRBJ2-3, with D perhaps given as TRBD1 or TRBD2 (5 bases each). This receptor was identified in a human donor in good health (CMV status not recorded). Some clones in this sample may be carry-over from other donors' samples. CDR3 bases: TGTGCCAGCAGCTCGCGAGGGGTCCCCCGCACAGATACGCAGTATTTT. Translation: CASSSRGVPRTDTQYF.